The sequence of this T cell receptor (beta chain) was determined in a study of T cells in Graves' hyperthyroidism and ophthalmopathy. Findings and caveats of the study: Most expanded thyroid clonotypes above 0.001 also appeared in blood.

The study excluded patients with uncontrolled infection, other autoimmune disease, pregnancy or lactation. The table lists this clonotype with a few counts. As yet, its antigen is unknown. Amplified TCR beta CDR3 regions came from RNA transcripts. The study used the HTBI primer set for a first-round RT-PCR of the TCR CDR3. TCRdb reprocessed the multiplex PCR reads with MiXCR, giving one entry per CDR3 protein. The sample shows 750,000 to 950,000 distinct CDR3 sequences, more than 30% of them seen only once. The CDR3 contains 15 residues. Germline-derived CDR1 and CDR2 are SNHLY and FYNNEI. V shed 5 bases and J 2 bases; nucleotides not matched to a gene: 9.

The rearrangement uses TRBV2 and TRBJ2-7; 7 bases map to TRBD2. The clonotype comes from a man aged 18 to 29 with Graves' hyperthyroidism. The specimen sequenced was blood. This chain's CDR3 is CASSRTWGGTYEQYF. The CDR3 nucleotides are TGTGCCAGCAGTCGAACATGGGGGGGAACCTACGAGCAGTACTTC.